The 13 T cell receptor beta chains given below trace back to one sample, sequenced in a study of T cell responses to AZD1222 COVID-19 vaccine. Here immunoSEQ multiplex PCR was the method, and the copy in TCRdb shows in-frame clones only, minus some. The data contain tens of thousands of clones, over 80% of them singletons. This specimen consisted of peripheral blood, obtained on day 0 of AZD1222 vaccination. These TCRs come from an adult in good health.

The chain has TRBV11-2 and TRBJ1-2, with D unresolved. The germline V and J ends were trimmed by 0 bases and 1 base, with 18 bases remaining between them. The CDR3 covers 18 residues. The germline CDR1 and CDR2 sequences are SGHAT and FQNNGV. The CDR3 sequence is CASSLDLPFLEHNYGYTF. CDR3 nucleotides: TGTGCCAGCAGCTTAGATCTCCCCTTTCTAGAACATAACTATGGCTACACCTTC.

The genes are TRBV4-1 and TRBJ2-5; D could derive from TRBD1 or TRBD2 (5 bases each). Per germline, CDR1 MGHRA and CDR2 YSYEKL. The CDR3 is 14 residues long. Trimming shortened V by 1 base and J by 2 bases, and 8 bases separated the two germline ends. As DNA, the CDR3 is TGCGCCAGCAGCCAAGTCGAGGGGCAAGAGACCCAGTACTTC. Amino acid sequence: CASSQVEGQETQYF.

This sequence joins TRBV10-3 and TRBJ1-1, with unresolved D. V lost 2 bases and J lost 0, with 4 bases in between. CDR1 is ENHRY, CDR2 SYGVKD, per germline. This CDR3 comprises 13 residues. CDR3 residues: CAISEAVNTEAFF. CDR3 nucleotide sequence: TGTGCCATCAGTGAGGCGGTGAACACTGAAGCTTTCTTT.

This clone showed up just once. The chain is built from TRBV5-3 and TRBJ1-2; perhaps TRBD1 as D (6 bases). TRBV5-3 counts as an open reading frame of uncertain function. The V gene lost 4 bases and the J gene lost 5 bases, with 15 bases spanning the gap. The CDR3 sequence is 14 residues long. The DNA of the CDR3 is TGTGCCAGAAGCGTCCGGGACACGACTTATGGCTACACCTTC. Translating gives CARSVRDTTYGYTF.

The chain joins TRBV29-1 to TRBJ1-1, with TRBD1 matching 7 bases. This CDR3 is 14 amino acids long. Germline values: CDR1 SQVTM, CDR2 ANQGSEA. V shed 2 bases, J shed 0 bases, and the junction held 3 bases outside the gene matches. The CDR3 DNA is TGCAGCGTTGAACCGGGACAGATGAACACTGAAGCTTTCTTT. This codes for CSVEPGQMNTEAFF.

V usage is TRBV5-1 and J usage is TRBJ1-1; D gene unclear. V was cut by 2 bases and J by 1 base, with 12 bases left in between. This CDR3 is 15 amino acids long. Germline V gene data show CDR1 as SGHRS and CDR2 as YFSETQ. The CDR3 region is CASSFSRSQNTEAFF. The CDR3 bases are TGCGCCAGCAGCTTCAGTCGGTCTCAGAACACTGAAGCTTTCTTT. Together with reference TRBV5-1 and TRBJ1-1, the CDR3 gives the full variable domain: KAGVTQTPRYLIKTRGQQVTLSCSPISGHRSVSWYQQTPGQGLQFLFEYFSETQRNKGNFPGRFSGRQFSNSRSEMNVSTLELGDSALYLCASSFSRSQNTEAFFGQGTRLTVV.

This clone has only a few counts. The V gene is TRBV5-1, the J gene TRBJ1-1, with D hard to call. The V end lost 5 bases, the J end lost 1 base, and 3 bases lay between the germline ends. The germline CDR1 and CDR2 sequences are SGHRS and YFSETQ. The CDR3 covers 11 residues. CDR3 DNA sequence: TGCGCCAGCAGACAGAACACTGAAGCTTTCTTT. Its protein is CASRQNTEAFF.

The chain links TRBV5-1 to TRBJ2-5, with D possibly being TRBD1 (5 bases). The CDR3 extends over 15 amino acids. V was shortened by 2 bases and J by 0 bases, with 11 bases between the two germline ends. Germline V gene data show CDR1 as SGHRS and CDR2 as YFSETQ. CDR3 sequence: CASSFNTGDQETQYF. In nucleotides, the CDR3 is TGCGCCAGCAGCTTCAATACAGGCGACCAAGAGACCCAGTACTTC. Full variable domain (rest looked up from reference TRBV5-1 and TRBJ2-5): KAGVTQTPRYLIKTRGQQVTLSCSPISGHRSVSWYQQTPGQGLQFLFEYFSETQRNKGNFPGRFSGRQFSNSRSEMNVSTLELGDSALYLCASSFNTGDQETQYFGPGTRLLVL.

The genes are TRBV3-1 (or the pseudogene TRBV3-2) and TRBJ1-2; D call uncertain. CDR3 length: 12 residues. Germline V gene data show CDR1 as LGHDT and CDR2 as YNNKEL (reference sequence). Trimming removed 6 bases at V and 4 bases at J, with 9 bases between. CDR3 bases: TGTGCCAGCAGTGCAAAGTTCTATGGCTACACCTTC. Translating it yields CASSAKFYGYTF.

This clone was detected once. The rearrangement joins TRBV7-2 to TRBJ1-2; D remains ambiguous. The CDR3 sequence is 15 residues long. The germline V gene has CDR1 SGHTA and CDR2 FQGNSA. V was clipped by 6 bases and J by 7 bases, with 21 bases between them. CDR3 in DNA: TGTGCCAGCAGACCGGGAGCCGTGGTATCTGGTGGCTACACCTTC. Translating gives CASRPGAVVSGGYTF.

The chain links TRBV12-3 or TRBV12-4 to TRBJ2-7; a possible D gene is TRBD1 (5 bases). CDR3 length: 11 residues. The V end was cut by 5 bases, the J end by 7 bases, with 9 bases between. The CDR3 reads CASSRTGEQYF. The CDR3 DNA reads as TGTGCCAGCAGTCGAACAGGAGAGCAGTACTTC.

This chain links TRBV7-8 with TRBJ2-7; 7 positions agree with TRBD1. V was pared by 1 base and J by 2 bases, with 5 bases of the junction left unmatched. The CDR3 runs to 15 residues. Looked up from germline, CDR1 is SGHVS and CDR2 is FQNEAQ. The CDR3 coding sequence is TGTGCCAGCAGCTTAGTAGGCAGGGGGACCTACGAGCAGTACTTC. It specifies CASSLVGRGTYEQYF.

The chain links TRBV7-2 to TRBJ1-3, with TRBD1 identical over 7 bases. The CDR3 runs to 15 residues. Germline lookup yields CDR1 SGHTA and CDR2 FQGNSA. With 0 bases clipped from V and 4 bases from J, the junction kept 3 bases outside the gene matches. The DNA of the CDR3 is TGTGCCAGCAGCTTAGCGGGGACAGCCGGAAACACCATATATTTT. As protein: CASSLAGTAGNTIYF.